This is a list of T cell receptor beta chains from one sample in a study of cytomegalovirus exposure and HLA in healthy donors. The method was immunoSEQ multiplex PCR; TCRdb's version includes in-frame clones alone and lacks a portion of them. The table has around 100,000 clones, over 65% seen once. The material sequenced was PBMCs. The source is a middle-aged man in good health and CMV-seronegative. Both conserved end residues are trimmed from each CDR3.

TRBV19	ASSLGHLTDTQY
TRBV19	ASSKTSGAYNEQF
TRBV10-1	ASKSRGGEQF
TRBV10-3	AINPGTGAYEQY
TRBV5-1	ASSLGGVDTYSYEQY
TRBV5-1	ASSDRQGAGDTQY
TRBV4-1	ASSLGQGFYEQY
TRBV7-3	ASRKDSTGELF
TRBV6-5	ASSYDGDTEAF
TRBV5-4	ASSLAGSNVAF
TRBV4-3	ASSLRLANKETQY
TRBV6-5	ASSYSWAGGSDEQY
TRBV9	ASSSTGGASDTQY
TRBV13	ASSLRGQNSPLH
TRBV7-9	ASSHWTGGGETQY
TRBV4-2	ASSQVGSGGQETQY
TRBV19	ASSSPDIVNTEAF
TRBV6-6	ASSYSTGGLGETQY
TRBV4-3	ASSQVLRTGEGYT
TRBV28	ASSRDRVRGYT
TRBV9	ASSAQQGADSPLH
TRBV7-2	ASSFDRHGYT
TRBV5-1	ASSFGDRGYEQY
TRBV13	ASSRQYMNTEAF
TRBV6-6	ASTRRPETQY
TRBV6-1	ASSVYRDRNSPLH
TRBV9	ASSVGTGGGGYT
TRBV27	ASSFLGPGNTIY
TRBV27	ASSFGTPLLDTQY
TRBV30	AWSDFRTEENIQY
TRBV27	ASSKGGTSTDTQY
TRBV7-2	ASRASGGSYNEQF
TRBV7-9	ASSKQGTGELF
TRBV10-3	AISEFSGGANTGELF
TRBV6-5	ASSSDRTYGYT
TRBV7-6	ASTSGGAFYSEQF
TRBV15	ATSSSGTGGPYEQY
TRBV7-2	ASSPRLSSYEQY
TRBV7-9	ASSLSGRGDGYT
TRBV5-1	ASSYLGLAGGDEQF
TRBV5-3	ARGVGTGDRNSPLH
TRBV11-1	ASSLTGAQETQY
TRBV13	ASSFVTGQGKQY
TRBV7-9	ASSSAGTGGIKAF
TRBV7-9	ASSRTSGGNSPLH
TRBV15	ATSRGGEADTQY
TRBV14	ASSQRVSLSSYNEQF
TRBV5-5	ASSLDGGAGQGYGYT
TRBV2	ASPRDGGSYEQY
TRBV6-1	ASNSWGGEEGYT
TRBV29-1	SLRLGLSSYNEQF
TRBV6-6	ASSPDGVRNEQF
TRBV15	ATSIGEDTIY
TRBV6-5	ASSYLTGEGYYGYT